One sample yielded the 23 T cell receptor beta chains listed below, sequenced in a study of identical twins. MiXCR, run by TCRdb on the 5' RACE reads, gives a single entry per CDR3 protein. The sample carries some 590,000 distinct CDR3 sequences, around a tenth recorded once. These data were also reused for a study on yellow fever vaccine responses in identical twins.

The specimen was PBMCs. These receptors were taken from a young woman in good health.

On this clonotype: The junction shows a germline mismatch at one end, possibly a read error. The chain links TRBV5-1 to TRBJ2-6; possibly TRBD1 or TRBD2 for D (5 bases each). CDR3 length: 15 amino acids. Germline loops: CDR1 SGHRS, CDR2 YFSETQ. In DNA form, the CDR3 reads TGCGCCAGCAGCTTGGGAGGTTCCGGGGCCAACATCCTGACTTTC. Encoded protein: CASSLGGSGANILTF. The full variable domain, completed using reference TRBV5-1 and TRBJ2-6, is KAGVTQTPRYLIKTRGQQVTLSCSPISGHRSVSWYQQTPGQGLQFLFEYFSETQRNKGNFPGRFSGRQFSNSRSEMNVSTLELGDSALYLCASSLGGSGANILTFGAGSRLTVL.

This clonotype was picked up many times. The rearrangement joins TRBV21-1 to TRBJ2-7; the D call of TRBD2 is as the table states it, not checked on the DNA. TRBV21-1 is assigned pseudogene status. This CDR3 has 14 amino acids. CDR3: CASIKLAGSYEQYF. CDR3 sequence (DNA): TGTGCCAGCATCAAACTAGCGGGGAGCTACGAGCAGTACTTC.

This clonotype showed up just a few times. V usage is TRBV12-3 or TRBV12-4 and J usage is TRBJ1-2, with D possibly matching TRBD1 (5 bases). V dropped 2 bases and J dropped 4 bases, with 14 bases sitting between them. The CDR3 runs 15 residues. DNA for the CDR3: TGTGCCAGCAGTTTATCGGGGCAGGGTTTCTATGGCTACACCTTC. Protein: CASSLSGQGFYGYTF.

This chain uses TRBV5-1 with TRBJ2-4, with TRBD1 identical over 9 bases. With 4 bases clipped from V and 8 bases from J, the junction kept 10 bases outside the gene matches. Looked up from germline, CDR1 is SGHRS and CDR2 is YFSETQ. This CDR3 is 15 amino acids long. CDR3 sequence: CASSGCGTGNDIQYF. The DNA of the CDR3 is TGCGCCAGCAGCGGTTGCGGGACAGGGAACGACATTCAGTACTTC.

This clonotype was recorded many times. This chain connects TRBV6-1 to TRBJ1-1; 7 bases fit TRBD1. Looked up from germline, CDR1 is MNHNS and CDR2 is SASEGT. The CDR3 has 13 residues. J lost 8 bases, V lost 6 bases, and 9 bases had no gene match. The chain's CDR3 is CASSAKQGTEAFF. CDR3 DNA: TGTGCCAGCAGCGCCAAACAGGGGACAGAAGCTTTCTTT.

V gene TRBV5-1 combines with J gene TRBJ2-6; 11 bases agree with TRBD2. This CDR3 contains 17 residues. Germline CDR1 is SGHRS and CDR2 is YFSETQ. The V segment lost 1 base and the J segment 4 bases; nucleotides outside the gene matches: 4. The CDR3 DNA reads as TGCGCCAGCAGCTTGACTAGCGGGAGATCAGGGGCCAACGTCCTGACTTTC. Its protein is CASSLTSGRSGANVLTF.

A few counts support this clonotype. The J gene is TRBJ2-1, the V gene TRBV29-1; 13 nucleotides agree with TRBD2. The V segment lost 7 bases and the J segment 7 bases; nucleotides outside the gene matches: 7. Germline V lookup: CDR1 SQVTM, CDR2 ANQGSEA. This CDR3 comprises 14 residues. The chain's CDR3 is CSAPGTSGNNEQFF. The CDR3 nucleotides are TGCAGCGCCCCCGGGACTAGCGGGAATAATGAGCAGTTCTTC.

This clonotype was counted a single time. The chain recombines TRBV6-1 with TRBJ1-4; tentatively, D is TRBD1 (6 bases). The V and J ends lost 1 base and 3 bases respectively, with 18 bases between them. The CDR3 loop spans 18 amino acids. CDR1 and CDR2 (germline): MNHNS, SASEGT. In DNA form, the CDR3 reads TGTGCCAGCAGTGAAGAAGGAGGGGGACGGTCCTCTAATGAAAAACTGTTTTTT. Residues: CASSEEGGGRSSNEKLFF.

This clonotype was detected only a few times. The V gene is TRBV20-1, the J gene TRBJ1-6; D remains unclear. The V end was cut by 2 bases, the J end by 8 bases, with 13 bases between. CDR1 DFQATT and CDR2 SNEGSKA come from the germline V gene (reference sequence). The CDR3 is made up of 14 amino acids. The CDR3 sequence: CSARRRHRDSPLHF. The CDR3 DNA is TGCAGTGCTAGACGGAGGCACCGAGATTCACCCCTCCACTTT.

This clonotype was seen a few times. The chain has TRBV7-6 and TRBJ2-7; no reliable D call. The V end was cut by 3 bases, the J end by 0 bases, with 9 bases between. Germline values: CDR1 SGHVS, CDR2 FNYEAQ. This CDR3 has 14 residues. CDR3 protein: CASSFSLDSYEQYF. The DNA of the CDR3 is TGTGCCAGCAGCTTTTCTCTTGACTCCTACGAGCAGTACTTC.

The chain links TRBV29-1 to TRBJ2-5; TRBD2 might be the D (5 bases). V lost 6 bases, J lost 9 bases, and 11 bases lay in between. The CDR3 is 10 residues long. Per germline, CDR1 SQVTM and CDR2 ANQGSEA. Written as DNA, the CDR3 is TGCAGCGTAGTCCAGAGGGCCCAGTACTTC. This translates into CSVVQRAQYF.

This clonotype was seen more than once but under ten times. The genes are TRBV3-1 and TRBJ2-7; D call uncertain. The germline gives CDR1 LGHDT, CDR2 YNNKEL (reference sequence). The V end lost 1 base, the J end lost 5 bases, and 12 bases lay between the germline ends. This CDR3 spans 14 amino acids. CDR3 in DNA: TGTGCCAGCAGCCAAGCCTTGTGGGGAAACGAGCAGTACTTC. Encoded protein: CASSQALWGNEQYF.

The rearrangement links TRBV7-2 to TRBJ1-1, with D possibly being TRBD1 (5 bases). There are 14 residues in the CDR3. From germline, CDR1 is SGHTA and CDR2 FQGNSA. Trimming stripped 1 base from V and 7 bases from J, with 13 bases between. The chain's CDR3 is CASSLVSWGGEAFF. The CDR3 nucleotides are TGTGCCAGCAGCTTAGTATCGTGGGGGGGTGAAGCTTTCTTT.

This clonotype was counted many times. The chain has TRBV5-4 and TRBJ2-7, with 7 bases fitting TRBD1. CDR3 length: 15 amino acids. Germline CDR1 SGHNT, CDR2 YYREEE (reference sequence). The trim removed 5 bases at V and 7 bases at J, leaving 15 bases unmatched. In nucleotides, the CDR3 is TGTGCCAGCAGTAAACCCGGGACAGAGGGTTTGGAGCAGTACTTC. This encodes CASSKPGTEGLEQYF.

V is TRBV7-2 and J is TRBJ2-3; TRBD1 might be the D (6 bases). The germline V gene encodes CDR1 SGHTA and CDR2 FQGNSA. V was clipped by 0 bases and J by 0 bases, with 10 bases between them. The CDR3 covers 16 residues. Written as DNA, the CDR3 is TGTGCCAGCAGCTTAGCGATCAGGGGAAGCACAGATACGCAGTATTTT. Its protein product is CASSLAIRGSTDTQYF.

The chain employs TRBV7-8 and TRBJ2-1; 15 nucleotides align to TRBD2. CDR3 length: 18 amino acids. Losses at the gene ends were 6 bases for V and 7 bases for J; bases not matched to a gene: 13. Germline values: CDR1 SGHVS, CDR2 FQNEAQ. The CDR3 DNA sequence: TGTGCCAGCAGTCGAGGACTAGCGGGGGGGCTATCGCGGAATGAGCAGTTCTTC. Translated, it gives CASSRGLAGGLSRNEQFF.

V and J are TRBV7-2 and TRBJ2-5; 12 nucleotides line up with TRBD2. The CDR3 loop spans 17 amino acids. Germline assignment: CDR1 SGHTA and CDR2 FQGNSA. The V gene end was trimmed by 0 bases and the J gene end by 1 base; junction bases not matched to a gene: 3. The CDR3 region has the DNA TGTGCCAGCAGCTTAGCGGGGACTAGCGGGTTCCAAGAGACCCAGTACTTC. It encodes CASSLAGTSGFQETQYF.

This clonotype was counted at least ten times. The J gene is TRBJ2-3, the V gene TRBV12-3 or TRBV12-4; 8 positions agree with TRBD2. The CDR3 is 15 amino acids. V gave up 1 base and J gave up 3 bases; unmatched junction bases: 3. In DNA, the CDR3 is TGTGCCAGCAGTTTAGGCCAGCGGGGGACAGATACGCAGTATTTT. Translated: CASSLGQRGTDTQYF.

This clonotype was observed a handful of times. The CDR3 protein is CASSYRPGMDTEAFF. The CDR3 DNA reads as TGTGCCAGCAGCTACCGTCCTGGGATGGACACTGAAGCTTTCTTT. The rearrangement links TRBV7-9 to TRBJ1-1; no definite D call. Germline loops: CDR1 SEHNR, CDR2 FQNEAQ (reference sequence). This CDR3 has 15 residues. The V end lost 4 bases, the J end lost 3 bases, and 15 bases lay between the germline ends.

CDR3 sequence: CASSQDLLADSNTEAFF. The CDR3 bases are TGCGCCAGCAGCCAAGACCTTCTGGCGGACAGCAACACTGAAGCTTTCTTT. This chain links TRBV4-1 with TRBJ1-1, with D perhaps TRBD1 (6 bases). Trimming removed 0 bases from V and 2 bases from J, with 16 bases in between. The length of the CDR3 is 17 residues. The germline V gene encodes CDR1 MGHRA and CDR2 YSYEKL.

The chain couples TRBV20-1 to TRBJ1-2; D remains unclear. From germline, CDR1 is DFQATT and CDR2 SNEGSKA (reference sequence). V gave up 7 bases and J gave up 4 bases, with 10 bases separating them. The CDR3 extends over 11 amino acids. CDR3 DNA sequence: TGCAGTGGCCCTATGGGCTATGGCTACACCTTC. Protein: CSGPMGYGYTF.

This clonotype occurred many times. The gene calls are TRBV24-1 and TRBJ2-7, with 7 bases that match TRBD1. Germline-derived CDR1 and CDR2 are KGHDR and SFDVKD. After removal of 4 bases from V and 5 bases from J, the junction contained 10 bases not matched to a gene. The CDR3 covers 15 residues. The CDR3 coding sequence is TGTGCCACCAGTGAATCGGGGACAGCGAGGGACGAGCAGTACTTC. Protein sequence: CATSESGTARDEQYF.

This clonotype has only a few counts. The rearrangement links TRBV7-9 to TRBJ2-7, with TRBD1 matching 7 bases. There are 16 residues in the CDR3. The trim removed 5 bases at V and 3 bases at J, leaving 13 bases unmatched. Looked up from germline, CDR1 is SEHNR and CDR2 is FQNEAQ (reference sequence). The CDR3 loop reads CASSVPHGQAFYEQYF. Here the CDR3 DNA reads TGTGCCAGCAGCGTCCCCCACGGACAGGCGTTCTACGAGCAGTACTTC.